The rows below give T cell receptor beta chains drawn from one sample of a study of blood T cell repertoires in COVID-19. Clones were sequenced by immunoSEQ multiplex PCR, and TCRdb holds only the in-frame ones, with some missing. Here the sample spans 70,000 to 80,000 clones, about 80% being singletons. The source material was peripheral blood. Receptors were obtained from a human donor in a cohort sampled during active COVID-19. Each CDR3 is given with its conserved first and last residue. The order of the fields is D gene, clone size, J gene, V gene, CDR3 protein, CDR3 DNA. A D gene is named only where the DNA matches it firmly. Where a row states a size, it is once, few, many or the class of an expanded clone; other rows omit it.

>TRBD1|.|TRBJ1-5|TRBV30
CAWSGQGYQPQHF
TGTGCCTGGAGTGGACAGGGCTATCAGCCCCAGCATTTT
>TRBD2|.|TRBJ2-1|TRBV19
CASSSGLVGNEQFF
TGTGCCAGTAGTTCCGGACTAGTTGGGAATGAGCAGTTCTTC
>.|.|TRBJ2-7|TRBV6-5
CASRGGYEQYF
TGTGCCAGCAGGGGGGGTTACGAGCAGTACTTC
>.|.|TRBJ2-7|TRBV15
CATSRAGDVYEQYF
TGTGCCACCAGCAGAGCAGGGGACGTTTACGAGCAGTACTTC
>.|.|TRBJ1-6|TRBV3-1/TRBV3-2
CASSQDPRGIYNSPLHF
TGTGCCAGCAGCCAAGACCCTAGGGGGATCTATAATTCACCCCTCCACTTT
>TRBD1|.|TRBJ2-3|TRBV19
CASSLDREYTDTQYF
TGTGCCAGTAGTCTGGACAGGGAGTACACAGATACGCAGTATTTT
>.|.|TRBJ1-5|TRBV18
CASSLWGEANNQPQHF
TGTGCCAGCTCACTATGGGGAGAAGCTAACAATCAGCCCCAGCATTTT
>.|.|TRBJ2-1|TRBV7-2
CASSFGGQNEQFF
TGTGCCAGCAGCTTCGGCGGGCAGAATGAGCAGTTCTTC
>TRBD1|.|TRBJ2-5|TRBV4-1
CASSSRDRKETQYF
TGCGCCAGCAGCTCCCGGGACAGAAAAGAGACCCAGTACTTC
>TRBD1|once|TRBJ2-2|TRBV7-2
CASSLDPGGSGELFF
TGTGCCAGCAGCTTAGACCCAGGGGGATCCGGGGAGCTGTTTTTT
>.|.|TRBJ2-5|TRBV6-5
CASLDRPKTQYF
TGTGCCAGCCTTGACAGGCCCAAGACCCAGTACTTC
>TRBD1|.|TRBJ2-7|TRBV4-2
CASSQDGQGLYEQYF
TGTGCCAGCAGCCAAGATGGACAGGGGTTGTACGAGCAGTACTTC
>.|.|TRBJ1-5|TRBV28
CASSRPQGGNQPQHF
TGTGCCAGCAGTCGTCCCCAGGGAGGTAATCAGCCCCAGCATTTT
>.|.|TRBJ2-1|TRBV7-8
CASSLQGYNEQFF
TGTGCCAGCAGCCTACAGGGCTACAATGAGCAGTTCTTC
>TRBD1|.|TRBJ1-1|TRBV5-1
CASSSPGGSNTEAFF
TGCGCCAGCAGCTCACCAGGGGGTTCTAACACTGAAGCTTTCTTT
>TRBD1|.|TRBJ1-4|TRBV2
CASSRDRGLGSNEKLFF
TGTGCCAGCAGCCGGGACAGGGGGCTTGGGAGTAATGAAAAACTGTTTTTT
>.|.|TRBJ1-4|TRBV15
CATSEGRTGREKLFF
TGTGCCACCAGCGAGGGGAGAACAGGGAGAGAAAAACTGTTTTTT
>TRBD1|.|TRBJ1-4|TRBV29-1
CSVSGQGASNEKLFF
TGCAGCGTCTCGGGACAGGGGGCCTCTAATGAAAAACTGTTTTTT
>.|.|TRBJ1-2|TRBV7-2
CASSLKGQGGSYGYTF
TGTGCCAGCAGCTTAAAGGGGCAGGGAGGGAGCTATGGCTACACCTTC
>TRBD1|.|TRBJ1-4|TRBV28
CASSETGYNEKLFF
TGTGCCAGCAGTGAGACAGGGTACAATGAAAAACTGTTTTTT
>TRBD1|.|TRBJ1-5|TRBV30
CAWAGQGATISNQPQHF
TGTGCCTGGGCGGGACAGGGGGCGACGATTAGCAATCAGCCCCAGCATTTT
>TRBD2|few|TRBJ2-1|TRBV19
CASSISGLANEQFF
TGTGCCAGTAGTATATCCGGACTAGCTAATGAGCAGTTCTTC
>TRBD2|.|TRBJ2-1|TRBV6-5
CASSSGLAGGGEQFF
TGTGCCAGCAGTTCAGGACTAGCGGGGGGTGGTGAGCAGTTCTTC
>TRBD1|.|TRBJ2-5|TRBV9
CASSPPPGTGGRDWETQYF
TGTGCCAGCAGCCCTCCGCCTGGGACAGGGGGGAGGGATTGGGAGACCCAGTACTTC
>.|.|TRBJ1-2|TRBV6-2/TRBV6-3
CASSSSWGLRDGYTF
TGTGCCAGCAGTTCCTCCTGGGGGCTCAGAGATGGCTACACCTTC
>.|.|TRBJ1-4|TRBV6-1
CASSEPQRGEKLFF
TGTGCCAGCAGTGAGCCACAGAGGGGGGAAAAACTGTTTTTT
>TRBD1|.|TRBJ1-3|TRBV6-5
CASHDRAGNTIYF
TGTGCCAGCCATGACAGGGCTGGAAACACCATATATTTT
>TRBD1|once|TRBJ1-5|TRBV19
CASSIGQGPQHF
TGTGCCAGTAGTATAGGACAGGGGCCCCAGCATTTT
>.|.|TRBJ2-5|TRBV5-1
CASSLLETQYF
TGCGCCAGCAGCTTGCTAGAGACCCAGTACTTC
>TRBD2|once|TRBJ2-7|TRBV28
CASTTPAGVEQYF
TGTGCCAGCACCACCCCGGCGGGGGTCGAGCAGTACTTC
>TRBD1|.|TRBJ1-1|TRBV5-4
CASSFTGGSEAFF
TGTGCCAGCAGTTTTACAGGGGGCTCTGAAGCTTTCTTT
>.|once|TRBJ1-1|TRBV6-4
CASKRGMDTEAFF
TGTGCCAGCAAAAGGGGAATGGACACTGAAGCTTTCTTT
>TRBD2|.|TRBJ2-1|TRBV3-1/TRBV3-2
CASSQEKALAGGGEQFF
TGTGCCAGCAGCCAAGAGAAGGCGTTAGCGGGGGGTGGTGAGCAGTTCTTC
>TRBD1|.|TRBJ1-2|TRBV3-1/TRBV3-2
CASSLGQGRVGGYTF
TGTGCCAGCAGCCTCGGACAGGGTCGAGTGGGTGGCTACACCTTC
>.|.|TRBJ1-5|TRBV2
CASSEDQFQPQHF
TGTGCCAGCAGTGAAGATCAGTTTCAGCCCCAGCATTTT
>.|.|TRBJ2-3|TRBV9
CASSARAGSTDTQYF
TGTGCCAGCAGCGCCAGGGCTGGGAGCACAGATACGCAGTATTTT
>TRBD1|.|TRBJ1-1|TRBV5-1
CASSLDRGNTEAFF
TGCGCCAGCAGCTTGGACAGGGGGAACACTGAAGCTTTCTTT
>TRBD2|.|TRBJ2-1|TRBV2
CASLLAGGLEFF
TGTGCCAGCCTTCTTGCGGGGGGCCTAGAGTTCTTC
>TRBD1|.|TRBJ1-1|TRBV5-4
CASSLPGQAKITEAFF
TGTGCCAGCAGCCTACCAGGACAGGCAAAGATCACTGAAGCTTTCTTT
>TRBD1|.|TRBJ1-6|TRBV28
CASSLWTGNNSPLHF
TGTGCCAGCAGTCTCTGGACAGGAAATAATTCACCCCTCCACTTT
>.|.|TRBJ2-7|TRBV7-9
CASSLPTTYEQYF
TGTGCCAGCAGCCTACCCACGACCTACGAGCAGTACTTC
>.|.|TRBJ1-1|TRBV9
CASSRTDIRNTEAFF
TGTGCCAGCAGTCGGACTGACATAAGGAACACTGAAGCTTTCTTT
>TRBD1|.|TRBJ1-1|TRBV9
CASSGDRGLTEAFF
TGTGCCAGCAGCGGAGACAGGGGGCTCACTGAAGCTTTCTTT